Listed here are 24 T cell receptor beta chains from one sample, sequenced in a study of memory CD4+ T cells and cytomegalovirus serostatus. The table came from immunoSEQ multiplex PCR; TCRdb's copy has only in-frame clones and leaves some out. This sample yields almost 55,000 clones, of which roughly four fifths are seen a single time; 1.5% to 2% belongs to the top ten. The sort gate was single viable CD3+CD4+CD8-CD45RO+ cells for memory CD4+ T cells. The sequenced sample was memory CD4+ T cells from blood. The source is an adult in good health and CMV-seronegative.

The chain links TRBV5-1 to TRBJ2-3, with D tentatively TRBD1 or TRBD2 (5 bases each). The germline V gene has CDR1 SGHRS and CDR2 YFSETQ. The CDR3 covers 14 residues. Trimming took 3 bases from V and 5 from J, leaving 13 bases between them. The CDR3 here is CASSSGTLRDTQYF. The CDR3 DNA is TGCGCCAGCAGCTCCGGGACCCTTAGAGATACGCAGTATTTT.

This clone was observed a handful of times. The chain has TRBV19 and TRBJ2-1, with 8 bases lining up with TRBD2. CDR1 is LNHDA, CDR2 SQIVND, per germline (reference sequence). V lost 5 bases, J lost 6 bases, and 3 bases stayed unmatched. The CDR3 is 13 amino acids. The CDR3 DNA follows: TGTGCCAGTAGTGGGACTAGACTCAATGAGCAGTTCTTC. It codes for CASSGTRLNEQFF.

The chain recombines TRBV28 with TRBJ1-2, with unresolved D. The germline CDR1 and CDR2 sequences are MDHEN and SYDVKM. The CDR3 sequence is 14 residues long. V dropped 5 bases and J dropped 5 bases, with 15 bases sitting between them. The CDR3 loop is CASSARAMMYGYTF. The CDR3 DNA reads as TGTGCCAGCAGTGCCCGGGCCATGATGTATGGCTACACCTTC.

J is TRBJ2-7 and V is TRBV6-5; D gene unclear. The CDR3 spans 13 residues. V was pared by 6 bases and J by 4 bases, with 13 bases between. From germline, CDR1 is MNHEY and CDR2 SVGAGI. For the CDR3, the DNA is TGTGCCAGCAGCCAACAAGCAACGTACGAGCAGTACTTC. Residues: CASSQQATYEQYF.

This clone has a single count. V is TRBV27 and J is TRBJ2-2; the match to TRBD2 covers 10 bases. CDR1 and CDR2 from the germline V gene are MNHEY and SMNVEV (reference sequence). This CDR3 contains 17 residues. The trim removed 5 bases at V and 5 bases at J, leaving 11 bases unmatched. CDR3 region: CASSSRAGGRRTGELFF. The CDR3, as DNA: TGTGCCAGCAGTAGCCGAGCGGGAGGGCGTCGAACCGGGGAGCTGTTTTTT.

The chain has TRBV11-2 and TRBJ1-1; D gene uncertain. Germline lookup yields CDR1 SGHAT and CDR2 FQNNGV. The CDR3 contains 13 residues. Trimming pared 6 bases from V and 1 base from J, leaving 9 bases between. The DNA for the CDR3 is TGTGCCAGCAGTTTGCACCCGAACACTGAAGCTTTCTTT. It translates to CASSLHPNTEAFF.

This rearrangement joins TRBV28 to TRBJ1-5; D remains unclear. In germline, CDR1 is MDHEN, CDR2 SYDVKM. This CDR3 has 14 residues. The ends were cut back, 2 bases at V and 6 bases at J, with 11 bases in the middle. The CDR3 DNA sequence: TGTGCCAGCAGTTTACAGGTAGTTCCTCAGCCCCAGCATTTT. This codes for CASSLQVVPQPQHF.

This chain links TRBV7-9 with TRBJ1-1, with no clear D. The CDR3 length is 16 residues. The germline gives CDR1 SEHNR, CDR2 FQNEAQ (reference sequence). The V end was cut by 1 base, the J end by 0 bases, with 12 bases between. This chain's CDR3 is CASSLGAENMNTEAFF. The CDR3, as DNA: TGTGCCAGCAGCTTAGGAGCGGAAAACATGAACACTGAAGCTTTCTTT. The full variable domain, its missing parts supplied by reference TRBV7-9 and TRBJ1-1, is DTGVSQNPRHKITKRGQNVTFRCDPISEHNRLYWYRQTLGQGPEFLTYFQNEAQLEKSRLLSDRFSAERPKGSFSTLEIQRTEQGDSAMYLCASSLGAENMNTEAFFGQGTRLTVV.

The V call is TRBV28, the J call TRBJ1-5; 9 bases match TRBD1. V gave up 5 bases and J gave up 6 bases; unmatched junction bases: 11. This CDR3 contains 16 residues. The germline gives CDR1 MDHEN, CDR2 SYDVKM. DNA of the CDR3: TGTGCCAGCAGTATGGTACAGGGGGCTGGAAGTCAGCCCCAGCATTTT. Its protein product is CASSMVQGAGSQPQHF.

This clone has only one observation. The J gene is TRBJ1-3, the V gene TRBV5-4; 7 bases match TRBD1. The CDR3 loop spans 17 amino acids. The ends lost 4 bases at V and 0 bases at J; junction bases unmatched: 10. The germline gives CDR1 SGHNT, CDR2 YYREEE (reference sequence). This CDR3 is CASSKPGTESSGNTIYF. In nucleotides, the CDR3 is TGTGCCAGCAGCAAACCCGGGACAGAGAGCTCTGGAAACACCATATATTTT. Full variable domain (missing parts from reference TRBV5-4 and TRBJ1-3): ETGVTQSPTHLIKTRGQQVTLRCSSQSGHNTVSWYQQALGQGPQFIFQYYREEENGRGNFPPRFSGLQFPNYSSELNVNALELDDSALYLCASSKPGTESSGNTIYFGEGSWLTVV.

Points on this clone: The DNA is left out, because the CDR3 cannot be placed on it with certainty; the CDR3 is given as TCRdb lists it. This rearrangement joins TRBV12-2 to TRBJ2-3; the DNA was not compared with TRBD2, the D call given in the table. TRBV12-2 is reported as a pseudogene. With termini counted, the CDR3 has 16 amino acids. The CDR3 sequence is CASRLVGRGSTDTQYF.

The chain uses TRBV6-5 and TRBJ2-7, with a possible D match to TRBD2 (6 bases). Trimming pared 4 bases from V and 1 base from J, leaving 17 bases between. The CDR3 runs 16 residues. The germline gives CDR1 MNHEY, CDR2 SVGAGI. CDR3 in amino acids: CASSSSLRGKSYEQYF. In DNA, the CDR3 is TGTGCCAGCAGTTCGTCCCTCCGGGGGAAATCCTACGAGCAGTACTTC.

This chain connects TRBV7-3 to TRBJ1-2, with D possibly being TRBD1 (5 bases). The germline V and J ends were trimmed by 3 bases and 8 bases, with 13 bases remaining between them. The CDR3 loop spans 13 amino acids. Germline CDR1 and CDR2: SGHTA and FQGTGA. CDR3: CASSLGREGGYTF. DNA for the CDR3: TGTGCCAGCAGCTTGGGCAGGGAGGGCGGCTACACCTTC.

The rearrangement uses TRBV7-2 and TRBJ1-1; no reliable D call. CDR1 SGHTA and CDR2 FQGNSA come from the germline V gene. V shed 4 bases and J shed 6 bases, with 6 bases lying between them. There are 11 residues in the CDR3. The CDR3 here is CASSSNAEAFF. DNA of the CDR3: TGTGCCAGCAGCTCAAACGCTGAAGCTTTCTTT.

The V call is TRBV27, the J call TRBJ1-1; TRBD1 is a possible D gene (6 bases). The CDR3 has 14 residues. Germline loops: CDR1 MNHEY, CDR2 SMNVEV (reference sequence). V gave up 4 bases and J gave up 0 bases, with 9 bases separating them. The CDR3 spells CASSWGGLNTEAFF. The CDR3 bases are TGTGCCAGCAGTTGGGGGGGCCTGAACACTGAAGCTTTCTTT.

This clone was seen just once. V is TRBV5-1 and J is TRBJ1-5; D not certain. V was clipped by 4 bases and J by 7 bases, with 30 bases between them. The germline V gene has CDR1 SGHRS and CDR2 YFSETQ. This CDR3 contains 19 residues. DNA for the CDR3: TGCGCCAGCAGCCCGTCTTGGTTTCTGTCCGTCACGGCGGGCCAGCCCCAGCATTTT. Amino acids: CASSPSWFLSVTAGQPQHF.

The V and J genes are TRBV7-9 and TRBJ1-5; D is undetermined. V was clipped by 3 bases and J by 0 bases, with 6 bases between them. Germline V gene lookup returns CDR1 SEHNR and CDR2 FQNEAQ (reference sequence). The CDR3 has 14 residues. The DNA of the CDR3 is TGTGCCAGCAGCTTGAGTTTTAGCAATCAGCCCCAGCATTTT. Translation: CASSLSFSNQPQHF.

The sample holds one count of this clone. The chain couples TRBV5-4 to TRBJ1-2, with TRBD1 matching over 9 bases. CDR1 SGHNT and CDR2 YYREEE come from the germline V gene (reference sequence). V dropped 4 bases and J dropped 2; count of bases not matched to a gene: 9. The CDR3 is 16 residues long. CDR3 region: CASSPPGQGQNYGYTF. In DNA, the CDR3 is TGTGCCAGCAGCCCCCCGGGACAGGGACAGAACTATGGCTACACCTTC.

The chain couples TRBV7-2 to TRBJ2-7; 11 nucleotides match TRBD2. This CDR3 spans 17 amino acids. Losses at the gene ends were 2 bases for V and 4 bases for J; bases not matched to a gene: 10. CDR1 and CDR2 from the germline V gene are SGHTA and FQGNSA. The CDR3 loop is CASSLRETSGDFYEQYF. CDR3 in DNA: TGTGCCAGCAGCTTAAGAGAGACTAGCGGGGACTTTTACGAGCAGTACTTC.

This chain uses TRBV9 with TRBJ1-3; D not resolved. The CDR3 covers 14 residues. The germline V gene has CDR1 SGDLS and CDR2 YYNGEE. The V and J ends lost 10 bases and 4 bases respectively, with 18 bases between them. Here the CDR3 DNA reads TGTGCCTCCCAGCCTATCTTGGGGGGAAACACCATATATTTT. As protein: CASQPILGGNTIYF.

This clone was seen a handful of times. This sequence joins TRBV9 and TRBJ1-2, with TRBD1 identical over 10 bases. V shed 3 bases and J 8 bases; nucleotides not matched to a gene: 10. CDR1 SGDLS and CDR2 YYNGEE come from the germline V gene. The length of the CDR3 is 15 residues. This chain's CDR3 is CASSALPTGGDGYTF. CDR3 DNA: TGTGCCAGCAGCGCCTTACCGACAGGGGGCGACGGCTACACCTTC.

V gene TRBV6-1 combines with J gene TRBJ1-2, with D maybe TRBD1 (5 bases). Between the trimmed V and J ends, which lost 0 bases and 7 bases, there was a span of 9 bases. Per the germline V gene, CDR1 is MNHNS and CDR2 is SASEGT. The CDR3 contains 13 residues. DNA of the CDR3: TGTGCCAGCAGTGAAGCGAGGGGCGGTGGCTACACCTTC. Protein: CASSEARGGGYTF.

The chain joins TRBV27 to TRBJ2-2; D is ambiguous. There are 15 residues in the CDR3. Germline V lookup: CDR1 MNHEY, CDR2 SMNVEV (reference sequence). Trimming stripped 2 bases from V and 1 base from J, with 8 bases between. This chain's CDR3 is CASSLSWMNTGELFF. The CDR3 nucleotides are TGTGCCAGCAGTTTAAGTTGGATGAACACCGGGGAGCTGTTTTTT.

The chain is built from TRBV4-1 and TRBJ2-2, with 8 bases identical to TRBD2. The V segment lost 4 bases and the J segment 5 bases; nucleotides outside the gene matches: 9. Germline V gene sequence: CDR1 MGHRA, CDR2 YSYEKL. The length of the CDR3 is 16 residues. CDR3 sequence (DNA): TGCGCCAGCAGCCCTATTCAGATAGCGGGGACCGGGGAGCTGTTTTTT. This sequence encodes CASSPIQIAGTGELFF.